The next 19 T cell receptor beta chains were all read from a single sample in a study of blood T cells in healthy people across ages. Sample-barcoded 5' priming and a J-beta primer mix drove a second PCR of roughly 7 to 11 cycles. TCRdb processed the 5' RACE reads anew with MiXCR; each CDR3 protein has one entry. This table has about 580,000 distinct CDR3 sequences, roughly 43% appearing once. Input material: blood. The receptors come from an elderly man in good health.

The chain links TRBV28 to TRBJ1-5, with TRBD1 matching over 9 bases. J was trimmed by 5 bases and V by 6 bases; bases with no gene match: 5. This CDR3 has 14 residues. Looked up from germline, CDR1 is MDHEN and CDR2 is SYDVKM. CDR3 amino acids: CASRRGTGHQPQHF. CDR3 nucleotide sequence: TGTGCCAGCAGGCGGGGGACAGGGCATCAGCCCCAGCATTTT.

The chain is built from TRBV27 and TRBJ2-5, with D maybe TRBD2 (6 bases). Germline V gene sequence: CDR1 MNHEY, CDR2 SMNVEV (reference sequence). The CDR3 runs 15 residues. Trimming cost V 1 base and J 1 base, with 10 bases left between them. The CDR3 here is CASSLFGRSQETQYF. The CDR3 bases are TGTGCCAGCAGTTTATTTGGGAGGTCCCAAGAGACCCAGTACTTC.

The chain carries TRBV3-1 and TRBJ2-1; D remains unclear. Germline V CDR1 and CDR2: LGHDT, YNNKEL (reference sequence). Trimming pared 4 bases from V and 6 bases from J, leaving 19 bases between. CDR3 length: 16 amino acids. The CDR3 loop reads CASSLPGRRVANEQFF. Written as DNA, the CDR3 is TGTGCCAGCAGCCTACCCGGACGGAGAGTCGCCAATGAGCAGTTCTTC.

The chain couples TRBV29-1 to TRBJ2-6, with D possibly being TRBD1 (6 bases). V was shortened by 6 bases and J by 0 bases, with 12 bases between the two germline ends. The CDR3 has 15 residues. Looked up from germline, CDR1 is SQVTM and CDR2 is ANQGSEA. CDR3 region: CSVKSGDSGANVLTF. The CDR3 DNA follows: TGCAGCGTGAAATCAGGGGACTCTGGGGCCAACGTCCTGACTTTC.

This clonotype appeared once. The chain uses TRBV4-1 and TRBJ2-3, with TRBD2 matching over 11 bases. The V and J ends lost 0 bases and 0 bases, in that order; junction bases with no gene match: 8. The CDR3 consists of 19 residues. Germline assignment: CDR1 MGHRA and CDR2 YSYEKL. CDR3 residues: CASSQDRISGRASTDTQYF. CDR3 DNA sequence: TGCGCCAGCAGCCAAGATCGTATTAGCGGGAGGGCAAGCACAGATACGCAGTATTTT.

The genes are TRBV20-1 and TRBJ1-5, with 8 bases aligning to TRBD1. The germline V gene has CDR1 DFQATT and CDR2 SNEGSKA (reference sequence). J lost 2 bases, V lost 2 bases, and 2 bases had no gene match. The CDR3 has 14 amino acids. DNA of the CDR3: TGCAGTGCTAGACCGGACAGGGGCAATCAGCCCCAGCATTTT. Protein product: CSARPDRGNQPQHF.

This clonotype has just a few counts. The chain uses TRBV9 and TRBJ2-7; possible D gene TRBD2, 6 bases. In germline, CDR1 is SGDLS, CDR2 YYNGEE. Trimming cost V 5 bases and J 4 bases, with 16 bases left between them. This CDR3 comprises 14 residues. As DNA, the CDR3 is TGTGCCAGCAGTCCACGACTAGGTGGTTACGAGCAGTACTTC. It codes for CASSPRLGGYEQYF.

This clonotype came up a few times. The chain joins TRBV6-5 to TRBJ2-4, with 11 bases aligning to TRBD2. The CDR3 extends over 17 amino acids. Germline CDR1 is MNHEY and CDR2 is SVGAGI. Germline trimming cut 0 bases from V and 4 bases from J; bases unmatched to any gene: 5. CDR3 sequence reads: CASSYSGLAGGKNIQYF. The CDR3 DNA reads TGTGCCAGCAGTTACTCAGGCCTAGCGGGGGGAAAAAACATTCAGTACTTC.

A note on this clonotype: This sequence may be a read error, since a much larger clone differs from it by one base. The chain is built from TRBV6-5 and TRBJ2-7; D tentatively fits TRBD1 or TRBD2 (5 bases each). Looked up from germline, CDR1 is MNHEY and CDR2 is SVGAGI. The CDR3 runs 16 residues. The V gene lost 5 bases and the J gene lost 10 bases, with 27 bases spanning the gap. In nucleotides, the CDR3 is TGTGCCAGCAGTAAACTGAGGGCCCAAACAGGAGAGATCCAGTACTTC. It yields the protein CASSKLRAQTGEIQYF.

There are a few counts of this clonotype. V is TRBV7-3 and J is TRBJ2-5; 9 nucleotides line up with TRBD1. CDR1 and CDR2 from the germline V gene are SGHTA and FQGTGA. V gave up 5 bases and J gave up 5 bases; unmatched junction bases: 6. The CDR3 has 14 residues. The chain's CDR3 is CASSVGTGGETQYF. The CDR3 nucleotides are TGTGCCAGCAGCGTAGGCACAGGGGGCGAGACCCAGTACTTC.

Of note for this clonotype: This may stem from a read error, because a much larger clone lies one nucleotide away. V is TRBV20-1 and J is TRBJ1-5; D gene ambiguous. The CDR3 runs 14 residues. Germline assignment: CDR1 DFQATT and CDR2 SNEGSKA (reference sequence). The V end lost 2 bases, the J end lost 5 bases, and 13 bases lay between the germline ends. DNA of the CDR3: TGCAGTGCTAGATCGGACTTCGGGGATCAGCCCCAGCATTTT. Protein: CSARSDFGDQPQHF.

The V gene is TRBV29-1, the J gene TRBJ1-4; 8 nucleotides agree with TRBD1. Unmatched junction bases numbered 6, after V lost 5 bases and J lost 1 base. CDR1 is SQVTM, CDR2 ANQGSEA, per germline. The CDR3 runs to 15 residues. The CDR3 nucleotides are TGCAGCGTTTCCGACAGGGGTAAAACTAATGAAAAACTGTTTTTT. The encoded protein is CSVSDRGKTNEKLFF.

This clonotype was counted ten times or more. The chain joins TRBV6-6 to TRBJ1-1; D is perhaps TRBD1 (6 bases). This CDR3 has 14 amino acids. Germline V gene lookup returns CDR1 MNHNY and CDR2 SVGAGI (reference sequence). With 5 bases removed from V and 4 bases from J, the gap between germline ends came to 14 bases. This chain's CDR3 is CASSPRGGFTEAFF. The DNA of the CDR3 is TGTGCCAGCAGTCCCAGGGGAGGGTTCACTGAAGCTTTCTTT.

Worth noting for this clonotype: This may be a read error, as it is one base from a much larger clone. The gene calls are TRBV7-2 and TRBJ2-7; 8 bases are shared with TRBD1. The end of the DNA aligns better with TRBJ2-5, so the J call may be wrong. This CDR3 has 15 amino acids. Germline loops: CDR1 SGHTA, CDR2 FQGNSA. In DNA form, the CDR3 reads TGTGCCAGCAGCTTCGGCAGGGGGCAACAAGAGACCCAGTACTTC. Translating it yields CASSFGRGQQETQYF.

V and J are TRBV20-1 and TRBJ2-3; 8 bases align to TRBD2. V lost 5 bases, J lost 1 base, and 5 bases stayed unmatched. This CDR3 has 14 amino acids. Germline CDR1 reads DFQATT; CDR2 reads SNEGSKA (reference sequence). The CDR3 DNA is TGCAGTGCTTTAGCGGGACCGCGCACAGATACGCAGTATTTT. Encoded protein: CSALAGPRTDTQYF.

This clonotype appeared a few times. The rearrangement uses TRBV10-3 and TRBJ2-1; 11 bases are shared with TRBD1. V lost 8 bases, J lost 7 bases, and 7 bases stayed unmatched. The CDR3 covers 14 residues. The germline V gene has CDR1 ENHRY and CDR2 SYGVKD. In DNA form, the CDR3 reads TGTGCCATCTCCCGGGACAGGGGGGCTAATGAGCAGTTCTTC. It yields the protein CAISRDRGANEQFF.

The V call is TRBV4-3, the J call TRBJ1-2, with TRBD1 matching 8 bases. The V and J ends lost 4 bases and 3 bases, in that order; junction bases with no gene match: 7. The CDR3 spans 15 residues. Germline loops: CDR1 LGHNA, CDR2 YSLEER. The CDR3 is CASSRGQGYDYGYTF. Written as DNA, the CDR3 is TGCGCCAGCAGCCGTGGACAGGGTTACGACTATGGCTACACCTTC.

In this sample, this clonotype turned up a few times. The V and J genes are TRBV20-1 and TRBJ2-1; 9 bases line up with TRBD1. Germline loops: CDR1 DFQATT, CDR2 SNEGSKA (reference sequence). The CDR3 covers 14 residues. Trimming took 5 bases from V and 7 from J; bases not matched to a gene: 9. This CDR3 is CSASRDRARNEQFF. The CDR3 nucleotides are TGCAGTGCTTCCCGGGACAGGGCTAGAAATGAGCAGTTCTTC.

The genes are TRBV7-2 and TRBJ2-1; 10 positions match TRBD2. Germline lookup yields CDR1 SGHTA and CDR2 FQGNSA. This CDR3 spans 17 amino acids. The ends lost 5 bases at V and 0 bases at J; junction bases unmatched: 7. CDR3 residues: CASSPWTSGSSYNEQFF. The CDR3 DNA sequence: TGTGCCAGCAGCCCGTGGACTAGCGGAAGCTCCTACAATGAGCAGTTCTTC.